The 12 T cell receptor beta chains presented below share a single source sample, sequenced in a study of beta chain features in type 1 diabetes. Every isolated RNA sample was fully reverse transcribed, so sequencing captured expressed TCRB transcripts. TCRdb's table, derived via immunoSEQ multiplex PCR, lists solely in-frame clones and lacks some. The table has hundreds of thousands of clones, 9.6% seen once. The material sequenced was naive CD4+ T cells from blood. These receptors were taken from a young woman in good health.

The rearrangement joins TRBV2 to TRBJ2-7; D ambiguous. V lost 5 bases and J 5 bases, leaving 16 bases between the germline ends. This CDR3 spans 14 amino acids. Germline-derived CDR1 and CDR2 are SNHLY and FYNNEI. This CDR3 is CASSPPGFFDEQYF. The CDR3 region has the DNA TGTGCCAGCAGTCCCCCTGGCTTCTTTGACGAGCAGTACTTC.

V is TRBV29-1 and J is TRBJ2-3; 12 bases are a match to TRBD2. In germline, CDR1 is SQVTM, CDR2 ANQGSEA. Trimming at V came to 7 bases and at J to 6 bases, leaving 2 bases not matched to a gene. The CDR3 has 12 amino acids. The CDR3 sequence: CSAGTSGDTQYF. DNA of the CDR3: TGCAGCGCCGGGACTAGCGGGGATACGCAGTATTTT.

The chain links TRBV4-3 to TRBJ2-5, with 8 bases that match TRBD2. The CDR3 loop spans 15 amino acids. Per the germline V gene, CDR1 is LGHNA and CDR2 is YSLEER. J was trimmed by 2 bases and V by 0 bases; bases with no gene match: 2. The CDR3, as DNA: TGCGCCAGCAGCCAAGAATTAGCGGGGCAAGAGACCCAGTACTTC. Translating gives CASSQELAGQETQYF.

In DNA form, the CDR3 reads TGTGCCAGCAAGGAACAGGGGGCAAGGCGTTATGGCTACACCTTC. It yields the protein CASKEQGARRYGYTF. V usage is TRBV28 and J usage is TRBJ1-2; 9 bases are a match to TRBD1. J lost 5 bases, V lost 7 bases, and 11 bases had no gene match. CDR3 size: 15 residues. Germline-derived CDR1 and CDR2 are MDHEN and SYDVKM.

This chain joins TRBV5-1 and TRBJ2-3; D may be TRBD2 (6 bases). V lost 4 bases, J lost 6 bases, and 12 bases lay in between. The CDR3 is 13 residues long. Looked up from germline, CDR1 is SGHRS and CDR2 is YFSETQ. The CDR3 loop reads CASSAGLRDTQYF. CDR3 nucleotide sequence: TGCGCCAGCAGCGCGGGACTTCGGGATACGCAGTATTTT.

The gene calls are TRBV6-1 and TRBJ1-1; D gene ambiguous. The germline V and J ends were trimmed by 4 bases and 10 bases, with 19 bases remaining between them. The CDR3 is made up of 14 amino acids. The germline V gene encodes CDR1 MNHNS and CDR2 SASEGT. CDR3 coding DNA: TGTGCCAGCAGTGTATCGGCTGGGCGGGAATCAGCTTTCTTT. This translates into CASSVSAGRESAFF.

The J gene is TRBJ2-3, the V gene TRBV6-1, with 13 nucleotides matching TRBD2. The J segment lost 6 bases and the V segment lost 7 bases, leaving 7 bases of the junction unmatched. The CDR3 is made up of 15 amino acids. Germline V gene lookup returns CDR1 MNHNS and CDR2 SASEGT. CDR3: CASTRLAGGTDTQYF. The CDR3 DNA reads TGTGCCAGCACCAGACTAGCGGGAGGTACCGATACGCAGTATTTT.

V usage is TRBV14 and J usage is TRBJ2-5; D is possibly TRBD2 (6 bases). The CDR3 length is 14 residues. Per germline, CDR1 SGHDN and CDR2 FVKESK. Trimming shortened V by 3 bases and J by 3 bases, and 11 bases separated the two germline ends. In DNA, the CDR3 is TGTGCCAGCAGCCAGTCGGGCGGGGAAGAGACCCAGTACTTC. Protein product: CASSQSGGEETQYF.

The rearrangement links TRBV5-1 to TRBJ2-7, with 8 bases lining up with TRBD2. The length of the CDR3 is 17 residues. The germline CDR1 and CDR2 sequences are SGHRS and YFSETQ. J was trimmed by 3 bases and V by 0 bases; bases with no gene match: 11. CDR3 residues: CASSLGTSGPPHYEQYF. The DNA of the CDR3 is TGCGCCAGCAGCTTGGGAACTAGCGGCCCCCCTCACTACGAGCAGTACTTC.

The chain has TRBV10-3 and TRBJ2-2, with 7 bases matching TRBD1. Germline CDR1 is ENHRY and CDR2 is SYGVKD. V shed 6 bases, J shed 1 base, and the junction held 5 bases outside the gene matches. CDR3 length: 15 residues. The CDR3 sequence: CAISPRDRNTGELFF. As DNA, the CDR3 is TGTGCCATCAGCCCCAGGGACAGGAACACCGGGGAGCTGTTTTTT.

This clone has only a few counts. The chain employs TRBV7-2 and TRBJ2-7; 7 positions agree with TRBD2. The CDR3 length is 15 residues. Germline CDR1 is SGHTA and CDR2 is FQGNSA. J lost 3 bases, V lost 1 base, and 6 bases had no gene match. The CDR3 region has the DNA TGTGCCAGCAGCTTAGTACGGGGGGACCACTACGAGCAGTACTTC. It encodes CASSLVRGDHYEQYF. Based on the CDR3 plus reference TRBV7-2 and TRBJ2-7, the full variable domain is GAGVSQSPSNKVTEKGKDVELRCDPISGHTALYWYRQSLGQGLEFLIYFQGNSAPDKSGLPSDRFSAERTGGSVSTLTIQRTQQEDSAVYLCASSLVRGDHYEQYFGPGTRLTVT.

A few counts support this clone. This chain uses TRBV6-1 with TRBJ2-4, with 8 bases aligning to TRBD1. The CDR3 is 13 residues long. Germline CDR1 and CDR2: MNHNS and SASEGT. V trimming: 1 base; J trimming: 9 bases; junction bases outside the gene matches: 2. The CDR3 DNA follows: TGTGCCAGCAGTGAAGGGACAGGGATCATTCAGTACTTC. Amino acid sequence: CASSEGTGIIQYF.